The 29 T cell receptor beta chains below all came from one sample that was sequenced in a study of response to subunit inactivated influenza vaccine. TCRdb reprocessed the RT-PCR reads via MiXCR and lists one record per CDR3 protein. The sample shows about 240,000 distinct CDR3 sequences, about 12% of them seen only once. This sample comprised non-naive T cells sorted from PBMCs, obtained 14 to 15 days before vaccination. The receptors were gathered from a man aged 50 to 59 who received an inactivated influenza vaccine.

The chain joins TRBV19 to TRBJ2-5; D is unclear. V lost 5 bases and J 5 bases, leaving 12 bases between the germline ends. Germline V gives CDR1 LNHDA, CDR2 SQIVND (reference sequence). The length of the CDR3 is 13 residues. In DNA, the CDR3 is TGTGCCAGTAGTCGAGCATGGGTGGAGACCCAGTACTTC. It translates to CASSRAWVETQYF.

In its sample, this clonotype was seen a few times. The chain couples TRBV27 to TRBJ2-5; D gene uncertain. The germline gives CDR1 MNHEY, CDR2 SMNVEV (reference sequence). V lost 4 bases and J lost 2, with 8 bases in between. The CDR3 runs to 13 residues. CDR3 bases: TGTGCCAGCAGTTCCTCGTGGCAAGAGACCCAGTACTTC. It is translated as CASSSSWQETQYF.

CDR3 in DNA: TGTGCCAGCAGCATTAGGGTGATGGCAGATACGCAGTATTTT. Amino acids: CASSIRVMADTQYF. V gene TRBV5-6 combines with J gene TRBJ2-3; D not resolved. Trimming pared 4 bases from V and 4 bases from J, leaving 13 bases between. Germline V lookup: CDR1 SGHDT, CDR2 YYEEEE. The CDR3 length is 14 residues.

The V gene is TRBV23-1, the J gene TRBJ2-7; the match to TRBD1 covers 9 bases. TRBV23-1 is recorded as an ORF, its role being uncertain. V was pared by 0 bases and J by 4 bases, with 7 bases of the junction left unmatched. CDR3 length equals 16 residues. The CDR3 loop is CASSQSTPGQGYEQYF. The DNA for the CDR3 is TGCGCCAGCAGTCAATCTACCCCAGGACAGGGGTACGAGCAGTACTTC.

The rearrangement links TRBV18 to TRBJ2-1; D uncertain. The ends were cut back, 2 bases at V and 5 bases at J, with 13 bases in the middle. The CDR3 sequence is 15 residues long. Germline V gene data show CDR1 as KGHSH and CDR2 as LQKENI. CDR3 DNA sequence: TGTGCCAGCTCACCAGGTAGTGTGGTCCACAATGAGCAGTTCTTC. Translating it yields CASSPGSVVHNEQFF.

V is TRBV20-1 and J is TRBJ2-1; TRBD2 is a possible D gene (5 bases). This CDR3 contains 11 residues. In germline, CDR1 is DFQATT, CDR2 SNEGSKA (reference sequence). Between the trimmed V and J ends, which lost 6 bases and 6 bases, there was a span of 9 bases. Written as DNA, the CDR3 is TGCAGTGCCGCGGGCCTCAATGAGCAGTTCTTC. As protein: CSAAGLNEQFF.

This clonotype appeared once. The chain carries TRBV23-1 and TRBJ2-1, with D hard to call. TRBV23-1 belongs to the ORF category, with a function that is uncertain. The CDR3 covers 16 residues. Deletions cut 4 bases from V and 0 bases from J, with 13 bases between. DNA for the CDR3: TGCGCCAGCAGTCGACCCCGGGCCAGCTCCTACAATGAGCAGTTCTTC. Translation: CASSRPRASSYNEQFF.

The chain joins TRBV10-1 to TRBJ1-1; 9 nucleotides align to TRBD1. J was trimmed by 6 bases and V by 5 bases; bases with no gene match: 7. Germline CDR1 is WNHNN and CDR2 is SYGVQD (reference sequence). The CDR3 totals 14 residues. The CDR3 DNA reads as TGCGCCAGCAGTTGGGACAGGGCCGGCGCTGAAGCTTTCTTT. It is translated as CASSWDRAGAEAFF.

The chain joins TRBV12-3 or TRBV12-4 to TRBJ1-1; perhaps TRBD1 as D (5 bases). This CDR3 is 13 amino acids long. Trimming took 3 bases from V and 4 from J, leaving 9 bases between them. CDR3 amino acids: CASSLSRATEAFF. The CDR3 region has the DNA TGTGCCAGCAGTTTGTCCAGGGCCACTGAAGCTTTCTTT.

V usage is TRBV20-1 and J usage is TRBJ2-3, with a possible D match to TRBD2 (6 bases). Trimming pared 6 bases from V and 3 bases from J, leaving 13 bases between. Germline CDR1 reads DFQATT; CDR2 reads SNEGSKA (reference sequence). This CDR3 is 13 amino acids long. In DNA form, the CDR3 reads TGCAGTGCCCTACTAGCTGGTACAGATACGCAGTATTTT. As protein: CSALLAGTDTQYF.

This clonotype was counted at least ten times. CDR3 residues: CASSLNSYNEQFF. CDR3 DNA: TGTGCCAGCAGCTTAAACAGTTACAATGAGCAGTTCTTC. This chain joins TRBV11-2 and TRBJ2-1; D is unclear. The CDR3 totals 13 residues. Per the germline V gene, CDR1 is SGHAT and CDR2 is FQNNGV. The V gene lost 2 bases and the J gene lost 4 bases, with 6 bases spanning the gap.

This clonotype was counted between two and nine times. J is TRBJ2-4 and V is TRBV29-1; D call uncertain. The ends were cut back, 4 bases at V and 4 bases at J, with 8 bases in the middle. Germline assignment: CDR1 SQVTM and CDR2 ANQGSEA. The CDR3 extends over 12 amino acids. In DNA, the CDR3 is TGCAGCGTTGGTGGGAATAAAAACATTCAGTACTTC. It codes for CSVGGNKNIQYF.

This chain connects TRBV12-3 or TRBV12-4 to TRBJ1-6; no reliable D call. The CDR3 totals 14 residues. The V gene lost 8 bases and the J gene lost 3 bases, with 11 bases spanning the gap. The CDR3 reads CASRFGNYNSPLHF. DNA for the CDR3: TGTGCCAGCCGATTCGGAAACTATAATTCACCCCTCCACTTT.

The J gene is TRBJ2-1, the V gene TRBV20-1; 7 bases agree with TRBD1. J gave up 0 bases and V 2 bases, and 4 bases lay outside the gene matches. The CDR3 loop spans 15 amino acids. Germline loops: CDR1 DFQATT, CDR2 SNEGSKA (reference sequence). This chain's CDR3 is CSARSRDSSYNEQFF. CDR3 nucleotides: TGCAGTGCTAGATCCCGGGACAGCTCCTACAATGAGCAGTTCTTC.

This clonotype was detected many times. This chain links TRBV4-1 with TRBJ1-2, with D unclear. The V gene lost 6 bases and the J gene lost 2 bases, with 7 bases spanning the gap. CDR3 size: 12 residues. Germline assignment: CDR1 MGHRA and CDR2 YSYEKL. The CDR3 sequence is CASRNLNYGYTF. The CDR3 DNA follows: TGCGCCAGCAGAAACCTCAACTATGGCTACACCTTC.

In this sample, this clonotype turned up a few times. This chain connects TRBV28 to TRBJ1-5; possible D gene TRBD1, 6 bases. Germline-derived CDR1 and CDR2 are MDHEN and SYDVKM. V lost 5 bases to trimming and J lost 2 bases, with 13 bases between them. This CDR3 is built from 15 residues. CDR3 nucleotides: TGTGCCAGCAGTCCACAGGGATCGGGCAATCAGCCCCAGCATTTT. It specifies CASSPQGSGNQPQHF.

The sample holds many counts of this clonotype. V and J are TRBV11-3 and TRBJ2-5; tentatively, D is TRBD1 or TRBD2 (6 bases each). Germline V gene sequence: CDR1 SGHNT, CDR2 YENEEA. The V end lost 3 bases, the J end lost 5 bases, and 16 bases lay between the germline ends. The CDR3 is 15 residues long. The CDR3 loop is CASSLRDNRPETQYF. CDR3 DNA sequence: TGTGCCAGCAGCTTGCGGGACAACCGTCCGGAGACCCAGTACTTC.

This clonotype appeared many times. The chain links TRBV7-2 to TRBJ1-6, with D maybe TRBD1 (5 bases). Trimming removed 5 bases at V and 7 bases at J, with 15 bases between. Germline V CDR1 and CDR2: SGHTA, FQGNSA. This CDR3 is built from 15 residues. The CDR3 DNA is TGTGCCAGCAGCCCGCCCTTCGGGACCAATTCACCCCTCCACTTT. It yields the protein CASSPPFGTNSPLHF.

On this clonotype: This may stem from a read error, because a much larger clone lies one nucleotide away. V gene TRBV11-2 combines with J gene TRBJ2-5; D is possibly TRBD2 (6 bases). V was clipped by 5 bases and J by 10 bases, with 23 bases between them. CDR3 length equals 15 residues. Germline CDR1 is SGHAT and CDR2 is FQNNGV. The CDR3 is CASSQEERGIRSQYF. The CDR3 DNA is TGTGCCAGCAGCCAAGAGGAACGCGGGATAAGGAGCCAGTACTTC.

This clonotype came up many times. The chain is built from TRBV29-1 and TRBJ2-1; TRBD2 agrees at 10 bases. This CDR3 spans 17 amino acids. Germline V gene lookup returns CDR1 SQVTM and CDR2 ANQGSEA. With 6 bases clipped from V and 2 bases from J, the junction kept 13 bases outside the gene matches. In nucleotides, the CDR3 is TGCAGCGTGCCCGGGCTAGCGGGAGACGGGGCCTACAATGAGCAGTTCTTC. Encoded protein: CSVPGLAGDGAYNEQFF.

The rearrangement links TRBV11-1 to TRBJ1-3; no definite D call. This CDR3 comprises 14 residues. Trimming took 4 bases from V and 0 from J, leaving 7 bases between them. CDR1 is SGHAT and CDR2 is FQDESV in the germline V gene (reference sequence). The CDR3 reads CASSYGNSGNTIYF. CDR3 DNA sequence: TGTGCCAGCAGCTACGGAAACTCTGGAAACACCATATATTTT.

This clonotype occurred a few times. The V gene is TRBV9, the J gene TRBJ1-3, with TRBD1 identical over 9 bases. The CDR3 contains 15 residues. With 3 bases clipped from V and 4 bases from J, the junction kept 5 bases outside the gene matches. Per the germline V gene, CDR1 is SGDLS and CDR2 is YYNGEE. The CDR3, as DNA: TGTGCCAGCAGCGGGGGACAGGGAAAAGGAAACACCATATATTTT. Its protein is CASSGGQGKGNTIYF.

This clonotype came up a few times. The chain links TRBV4-1 to TRBJ1-1, with D unresolved. This CDR3 spans 15 amino acids. The ends were cut back, 0 bases at V and 2 bases at J, with 10 bases in the middle. Germline CDR1 MGHRA, CDR2 YSYEKL. The CDR3 sequence: CASSQDTAFNTEAFF. The DNA for the CDR3 is TGCGCCAGCAGCCAAGACACAGCCTTTAACACTGAAGCTTTCTTT.

This clonotype was picked up a small number of times. The chain combines TRBV20-1 with TRBJ2-1, with TRBD2 as a possible D gene (6 bases). V was pared by 0 bases and J by 2 bases, with 14 bases between. The CDR3 has 16 amino acids. CDR1 and CDR2 (germline): DFQATT, SNEGSKA (reference sequence). CDR3 DNA: TGCAGTGCTAGAGATAGTCGACTAGTGGCCTACAATGAGCAGTTCTTC. Translated: CSARDSRLVAYNEQFF.

This clonotype was detected only a few times. This chain connects TRBV3-1 to TRBJ1-3; 7 bases line up with TRBD1. Per the germline V gene, CDR1 is LGHDT and CDR2 is YNNKEL (reference sequence). This CDR3 comprises 15 residues. Losses at the gene ends were 6 bases for V and 0 bases for J; bases not matched to a gene: 5. CDR3 coding DNA: TGTGCCAGCAGTAACGACAGGGCCTCTGGAAACACCATATATTTT. It is translated as CASSNDRASGNTIYF.

This clonotype came up a few times. The chain links TRBV6-4 to TRBJ1-3; TRBD1 matches at 10 bases. The CDR3 runs 20 residues. Per germline, CDR1 MRHNA and CDR2 SNTAGT. The ends lost 2 bases at V and 0 bases at J; junction bases unmatched: 13. The CDR3 sequence is CASSDLPGQGQKSSGNTIYF. CDR3 sequence (DNA): TGTGCCAGCAGTGACCTCCCGGGACAGGGGCAAAAGAGCTCTGGAAACACCATATATTTT.

The rearrangement joins TRBV11-2 to TRBJ1-1; D ambiguous. This CDR3 spans 15 amino acids. Germline CDR1 SGHAT, CDR2 FQNNGV. Trimming removed 0 bases from V and 6 bases from J, with 14 bases in between. CDR3 in DNA: TGTGCCAGCAGCTTAGATCGGGTGGGAGGTTCTGAAGCTTTCTTT. Encoded protein: CASSLDRVGGSEAFF.

Only a few counts were recorded for this clonotype. The chain uses TRBV20-1 and TRBJ2-2, with D hard to call. This CDR3 is built from 15 residues. CDR1 is DFQATT, CDR2 SNEGSKA, per germline (reference sequence). V was shortened by 1 base and J by 2 bases, with 11 bases between the two germline ends. The CDR3 sequence: CSARALTRNTGELFF. The CDR3, as DNA: TGCAGTGCTAGAGCTTTGACCCGAAACACCGGGGAGCTGTTTTTT.

J is TRBJ2-3 and V is TRBV3-1; 7 bases align to TRBD2. The CDR3 has 15 amino acids. J lost 9 bases, V lost 4 bases, and 13 bases had no gene match. Germline V gene sequence: CDR1 LGHDT, CDR2 YNNKEL (reference sequence). The CDR3 DNA reads TGTGCCAGCAGCCGAGCGGGGTCTCGTATAGTCACGCAGTATTTT. Translation gives CASSRAGSRIVTQYF.